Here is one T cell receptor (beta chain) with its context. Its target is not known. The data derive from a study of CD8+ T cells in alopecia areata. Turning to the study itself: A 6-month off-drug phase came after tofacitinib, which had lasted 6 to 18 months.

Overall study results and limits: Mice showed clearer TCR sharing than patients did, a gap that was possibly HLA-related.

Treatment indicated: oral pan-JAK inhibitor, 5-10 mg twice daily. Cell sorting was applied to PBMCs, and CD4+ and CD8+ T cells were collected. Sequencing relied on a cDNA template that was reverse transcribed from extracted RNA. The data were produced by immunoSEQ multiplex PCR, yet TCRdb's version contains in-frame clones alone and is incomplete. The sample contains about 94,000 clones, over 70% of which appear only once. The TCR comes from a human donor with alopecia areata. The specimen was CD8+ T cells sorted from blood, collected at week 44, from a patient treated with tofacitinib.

CDR3 sequence: CASSERGGQETQYF. The CDR3 region has the DNA TGTGCCAGCAGTGAGCGGGGGGGCCAAGAGACCCAGTACTTC. J is TRBJ2-5 and V is TRBV6-4; 9 nucleotides line up with TRBD2. This CDR3 has 14 amino acids. V lost 3 bases and J lost 1; bases outside the gene matches: 0. The V gene's germline CDR1 is MRHNA and CDR2 SNTAGT.